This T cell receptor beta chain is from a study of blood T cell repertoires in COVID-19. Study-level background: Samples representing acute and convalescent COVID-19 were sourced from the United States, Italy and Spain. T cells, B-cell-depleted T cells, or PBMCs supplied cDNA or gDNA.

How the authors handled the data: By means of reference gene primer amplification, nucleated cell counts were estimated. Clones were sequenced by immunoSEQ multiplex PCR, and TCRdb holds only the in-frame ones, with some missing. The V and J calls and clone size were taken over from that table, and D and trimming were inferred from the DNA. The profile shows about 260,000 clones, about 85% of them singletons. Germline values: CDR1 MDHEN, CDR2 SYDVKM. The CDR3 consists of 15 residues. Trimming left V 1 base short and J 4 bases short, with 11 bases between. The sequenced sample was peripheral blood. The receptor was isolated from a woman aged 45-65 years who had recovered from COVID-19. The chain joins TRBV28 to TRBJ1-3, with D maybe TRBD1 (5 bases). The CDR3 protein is CASSLSPPGGNTIYF. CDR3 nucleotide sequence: TGTGCCAGCAGTTTATCCCCCCCAGGGGGAAACACCATATATTTT.